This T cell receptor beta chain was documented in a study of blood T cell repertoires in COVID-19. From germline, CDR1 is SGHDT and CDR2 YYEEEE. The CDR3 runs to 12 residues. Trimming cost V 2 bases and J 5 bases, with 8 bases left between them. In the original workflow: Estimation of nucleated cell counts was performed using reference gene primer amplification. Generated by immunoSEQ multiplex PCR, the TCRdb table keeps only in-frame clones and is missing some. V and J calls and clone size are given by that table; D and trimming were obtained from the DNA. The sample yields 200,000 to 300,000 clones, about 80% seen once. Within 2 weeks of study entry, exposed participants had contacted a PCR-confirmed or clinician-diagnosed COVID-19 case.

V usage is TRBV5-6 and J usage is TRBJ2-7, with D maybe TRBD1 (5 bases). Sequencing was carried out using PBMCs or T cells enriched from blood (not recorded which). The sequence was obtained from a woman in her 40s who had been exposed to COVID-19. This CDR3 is CASSLGEDEQYF. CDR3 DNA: TGTGCCAGCAGCTTAGGGGAAGACGAGCAGTACTTC.